A selection of T cell receptor beta chains follows, all from one sample in a study of blood T cell repertoires in COVID-19. Repertoires were generated with immunoSEQ multiplex PCR, while TCRdb's copy carries only in-frame clones and drops some. The sample carries roughly 11,000 clones, about 87% recorded once. Sequencing was carried out using peripheral blood. Source of these receptors: a human donor in a cohort sampled during active COVID-19. CDR3s include the opening cysteine and the closing phenylalanine or tryptophan. A D gene is named only where the DNA matches it firmly. Clone sizes are given selectively: once, few, many, or a class where the clone is expanded.

>TRBD1|TRBV18|TRBJ1-5|once
CASSPGQGGQPQHF
TGTGCCAGCTCACCGGGACAGGGGGGTCAGCCCCAGCATTTT
>.|TRBV29-1|TRBJ2-1|.
CSVDGQGGGVSYNEQFF
TGCAGCGTTGACGGACAGGGTGGGGGGGTGAGCTACAATGAGCAGTTCTTC
>.|TRBV12-5|TRBJ2-5|once
CASGPMTGETQYF
TGTGCTAGTGGTCCTATGACAGGAGAGACCCAGTACTTC
>.|TRBV4-1|TRBJ1-1|.
CASSQGQKNTEAFF
TGCGCCAGCAGCCAAGGACAGAAAAACACTGAAGCTTTCTTT
>TRBD1|TRBV29-1|TRBJ2-7|.
CSVEGQGASYEQYF
TGCAGCGTTGAAGGACAGGGTGCTTCCTACGAGCAGTACTTC
>.|TRBV7-2|TRBJ1-5|few
CASSTTPGWEQPQHF
TGTGCCAGCAGCACAACCCCAGGCTGGGAGCAGCCCCAGCATTTT
>TRBD2|TRBV3-1/TRBV3-2|TRBJ2-1|.
CASSSSGGPNNEQFF
TGTGCCAGCAGCAGCAGCGGGGGGCCCAATAATGAGCAGTTCTTC
>TRBD2|TRBV27|TRBJ2-5|.
CASSLNLAGGPETQYF
TGTGCCAGCAGTTTAAATCTAGCGGGGGGGCCAGAGACCCAGTACTTC
>.|TRBV5-1|TRBJ2-5|.
CASSREETQYF
TGCGCCAGCAGCCGGGAAGAGACCCAGTACTTC
>.|TRBV10-2|TRBJ2-5|.
CASSEGGSIFGETQYF
TGCGCCAGCAGTGAAGGCGGATCCATTTTCGGGGAGACCCAGTACTTC
>.|TRBV5-1|TRBJ2-5|.
CASSWEIGETQYF
TGCGCCAGCAGCTGGGAGATAGGGGAGACCCAGTACTTC